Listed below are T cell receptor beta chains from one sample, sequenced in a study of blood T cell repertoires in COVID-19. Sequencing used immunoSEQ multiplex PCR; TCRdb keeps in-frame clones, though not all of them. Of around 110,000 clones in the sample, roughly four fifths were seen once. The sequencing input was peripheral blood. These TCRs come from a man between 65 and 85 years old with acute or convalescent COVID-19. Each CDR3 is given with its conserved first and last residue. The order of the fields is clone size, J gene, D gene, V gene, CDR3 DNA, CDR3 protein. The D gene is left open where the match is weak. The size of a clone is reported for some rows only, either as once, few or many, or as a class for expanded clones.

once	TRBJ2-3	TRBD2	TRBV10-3	TGTGCCATCAGTTCAGCGGGAAACACAGATACGCAGTATTTT	CAISSAGNTDTQYF
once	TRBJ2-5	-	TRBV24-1	TGTGCCACCAGTAATGGCCAAATGAGGGCCCAGTACTTC	CATSNGQMRAQYF
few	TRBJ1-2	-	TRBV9	TGTGCCAGCAGCGTGGTTGGGGGGACCTATGGCTACACCTTC	CASSVVGGTYGYTF
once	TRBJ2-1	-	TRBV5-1	TGCGCCAGCAGCTACGACGGAAACAGCTACAATGAGCAGTTCTTC	CASSYDGNSYNEQFF
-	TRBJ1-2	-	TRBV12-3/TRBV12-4	TGTGCCAGCAGTTTAGAACGGAACTATGGCTACACCTTC	CASSLERNYGYTF
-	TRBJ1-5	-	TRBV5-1	TGCGCCAGCAGCTTGGAAGGGGTCAATCAGCCCCAGCATTTT	CASSLEGVNQPQHF
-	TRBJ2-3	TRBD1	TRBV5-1	TGCGCCAGCAGCCCCGGACAGGGCTCAGATACGCAGTATTTT	CASSPGQGSDTQYF
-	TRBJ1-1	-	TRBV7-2	TGTGCCAGTAAATACCGCGGAGAGAACACTGAAGCTTTCTTT	CASKYRGENTEAFF
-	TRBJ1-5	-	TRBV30	TGTGCCTTCAGCGGTAGCAATCAGCCCCAGCATTTT	CAFSGSNQPQHF
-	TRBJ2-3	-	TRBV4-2	TGTGCCAGCAGCCAGGAACAGGGAATTGCCACAGATACGCAGTATTTT	CASSQEQGIATDTQYF
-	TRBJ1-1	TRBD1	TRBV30	TGTGCCTGGAAGGGGACAGGCGGGGCTTTCTTT	CAWKGTGGAFF
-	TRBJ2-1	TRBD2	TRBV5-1	TGCGCCAGCAGCTTGGCCGCGACTAGCGGTGAGCAGTTCTTC	CASSLAATSGEQFF
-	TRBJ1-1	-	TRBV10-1	TGCGCCAGCAGTGAGTCCGGGAACACTGAAGCTTTCTTT	CASSESGNTEAFF
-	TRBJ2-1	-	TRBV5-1	TGCGCCAGCAGCTCCTCAGCCTACAATGAGCAGTTCTTC	CASSSSAYNEQFF
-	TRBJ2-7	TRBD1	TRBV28	TGTGCCAGCACCGCCGGGACAGTCAAGTACGAGCAGTACTTC	CASTAGTVKYEQYF
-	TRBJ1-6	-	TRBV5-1	TGCGCCAGCAGCGCGGGGGGCGCAGGGCGTAATTCACCCCTCCACTTT	CASSAGGAGRNSPLHF
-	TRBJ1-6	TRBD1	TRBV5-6	TGTGCCAGCAGCGGGGACAGGGATTCTTCACCCCTCCACTTT	CASSGDRDSSPLHF
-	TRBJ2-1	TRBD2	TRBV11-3	TGTGCCAGCAGCAACGGGGGGAATGAGCAGTTCTTC	CASSNGGNEQFF
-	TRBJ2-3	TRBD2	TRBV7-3	TGTGCCAGCAGCCAGACTAGCGGGAGGGCCGCTACGCAGTATTTT	CASSQTSGRAATQYF
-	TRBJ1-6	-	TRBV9	TGTGCCAGCAGCATAGGACAGTCCTATAATTCACCCCTCCACTTT	CASSIGQSYNSPLHF
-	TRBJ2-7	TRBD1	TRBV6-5	TGTGCCACGCTGGGGATCGCGACAGGGTCTTACGAGCAGTACTTC	CATLGIATGSYEQYF
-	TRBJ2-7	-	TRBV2	TGTGCCAGCAGTGGACAGCTTCCTTACGAGCAGTACTTC	CASSGQLPYEQYF
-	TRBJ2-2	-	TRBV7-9	TGTGCCAGCAGCTTGGCTCGAAACACCGGGGAGCTGTTTTTT	CASSLARNTGELFF
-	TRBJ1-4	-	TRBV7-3	TGTGCCAGCAGCTTAAGGCGAGGGGAAAAACTGTTTTTT	CASSLRRGEKLFF
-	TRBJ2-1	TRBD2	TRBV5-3	TGTGCCAGAAGCTCAGGACTAGCGGGGGGAAATGAGCAGTTCTTC	CARSSGLAGGNEQFF
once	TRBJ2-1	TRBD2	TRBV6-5	TGTGCCAGCAGTTACCCTGGGAGGGTGCATGAGCAGTTCTTC	CASSYPGRVHEQFF
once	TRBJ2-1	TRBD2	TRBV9	TGTGCCAGCAGCGGACTCCTAGCGGGGAGGCCCGCTGAGCAGTTCTTC	CASSGLLAGRPAEQFF
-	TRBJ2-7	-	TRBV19	TGTGCCAGTAGTATATCAGGGGTTCCCTCCTCCGAGCAGTACTTC	CASSISGVPSSEQYF
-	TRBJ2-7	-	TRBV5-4	TGTGCCAGCAGCTTGGGGTCCGGCGGGGCGACCTACGAGCAGTACTTC	CASSLGSGGATYEQYF
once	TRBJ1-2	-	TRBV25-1	TGTGCCAGCAGCCGCGAAGGAGGGAACTATGGCTACACCTTC	CASSREGGNYGYTF
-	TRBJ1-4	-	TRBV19	TGTGCCAGTAGTATCGCCGCCAGGGCTACTAATGAAAAACTGTTTTTT	CASSIAARATNEKLFF
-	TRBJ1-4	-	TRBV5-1	TGCGCCACCAGACAGGCCCAGACTAATGAAAAACTGTTTTTT	CATRQAQTNEKLFF
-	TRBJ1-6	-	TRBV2	TGTGCCAGCAGTGCTCCCACAGGGCTTAATTCACCCCTCCACTTT	CASSAPTGLNSPLHF
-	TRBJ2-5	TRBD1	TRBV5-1	TGCGCCAGCAGCTTGGCCCCAGGGGGCGGGGAGACCCAGTACTTC	CASSLAPGGGETQYF
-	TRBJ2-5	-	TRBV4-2	TGTGCCAGCAGCCAAGAGACCGGGGAGACCCAGTACTTC	CASSQETGETQYF
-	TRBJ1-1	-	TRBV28	TGTGCCAGCAGTTTAGGAGGATGGATGAACACTGAAGCTTTCTTT	CASSLGGWMNTEAFF
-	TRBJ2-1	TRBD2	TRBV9	TGTGCCAGCAGCGAGGGACTAGCCCCCTACAATGAGCAGTTCTTC	CASSEGLAPYNEQFF
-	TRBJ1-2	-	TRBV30	TGTGCCTGGAGTAGCGGTTGGGGGCAAACCACCTTC	CAWSSGWGQTTF
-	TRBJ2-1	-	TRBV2	TGTGCCAGCAGTGTGGGGGGTATGGCTGAGCAGTTCTTC	CASSVGGMAEQFF
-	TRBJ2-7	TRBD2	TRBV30	TGTGCCTGGGCGGGACTAGCTGAAGAGCAGTACTTC	CAWAGLAEEQYF
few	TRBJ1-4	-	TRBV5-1	TGCGCCAGCAGCTTCACAACCCAAAATGAAAAACTGTTTTTT	CASSFTTQNEKLFF
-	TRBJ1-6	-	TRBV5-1	TGCGCCAGCAGCTTGCTCAGGGGTGACTCACCCCTCCACTTT	CASSLLRGDSPLHF
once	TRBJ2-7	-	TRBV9	TGTGCCAGCAGCGTAGTGGGAGAGTGGTTAGACGAGCAGTACTTC	CASSVVGEWLDEQYF
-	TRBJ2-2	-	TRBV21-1	TGTGCCAGCATTCCCCGACAGGCTCCTCCCGCCGGGGAGCTGTTTTTT	CASIPRQAPPAGELFF
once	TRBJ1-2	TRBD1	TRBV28	TGTGCCAGCAGGCCAACAGGGGGTCGGGGCTACACCTTC	CASRPTGGRGYTF
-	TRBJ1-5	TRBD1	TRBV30	TGTGCCTGGAGTTTAGGACAGGGGGGTCAGCCCCAGCATTTT	CAWSLGQGGQPQHF
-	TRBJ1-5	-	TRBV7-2	TGTGCCAGCAGCTTAGCTTCAGGGCAAAATCAGCCCCAGCATTTT	CASSLASGQNQPQHF
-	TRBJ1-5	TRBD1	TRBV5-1	TGCGCCAGCAGCCCGGGGACAGGGGGTAATCAGCCCCAGCATTTT	CASSPGTGGNQPQHF
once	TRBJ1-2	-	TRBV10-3	TGTGCCATCAGTGAACAGCGACTAGCTAACTATGGCTACACCTTC	CAISEQRLANYGYTF
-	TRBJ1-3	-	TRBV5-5	TGTGCCAGCACCGGGGGGGAGGCCACCATATATTTT	CASTGGEATIYF